This T cell receptor beta chain was retrieved from a study of glioma-infiltrating T cells after dendritic cell vaccination. Points on this clone: Its antigen is undetermined.

This sample's time point: after dendritic cell vaccination, including at tumor progression/relapse. Study-level points and caveats: Estimated pretreatment TIL content predicted outcome after dendritic cell vaccination. The cohort had few patients with full blood and tumor sets.

Germline V gene lookup returns CDR1 SGDLS and CDR2 YYNGEE. V lost 1 base to trimming and J lost 1 base; unmatched junction nucleotides: 5. The CDR3 extends over 17 amino acids. The primer mix had 60 V beta and 13 J beta primers. Clones were read by immunoSEQ multiplex PCR, and TCRdb kept only the in-frame ones, dropping some. The table lists some 99,000 clones, more than 70% of them singletons, with approximately 5.5% in the top ten. The clonotype was recovered from a human donor with glioblastoma. Source: blood, taken after dendritic cell vaccination. The chain has TRBV9 and TRBJ2-6, with 7 positions matching TRBD2. DNA of the CDR3: TGTGCCAGCAGCGTAATACCGGGGGGTTCTGGGGCCAACGTCCTGACTTTC. Protein product: CASSVIPGGSGANVLTF.